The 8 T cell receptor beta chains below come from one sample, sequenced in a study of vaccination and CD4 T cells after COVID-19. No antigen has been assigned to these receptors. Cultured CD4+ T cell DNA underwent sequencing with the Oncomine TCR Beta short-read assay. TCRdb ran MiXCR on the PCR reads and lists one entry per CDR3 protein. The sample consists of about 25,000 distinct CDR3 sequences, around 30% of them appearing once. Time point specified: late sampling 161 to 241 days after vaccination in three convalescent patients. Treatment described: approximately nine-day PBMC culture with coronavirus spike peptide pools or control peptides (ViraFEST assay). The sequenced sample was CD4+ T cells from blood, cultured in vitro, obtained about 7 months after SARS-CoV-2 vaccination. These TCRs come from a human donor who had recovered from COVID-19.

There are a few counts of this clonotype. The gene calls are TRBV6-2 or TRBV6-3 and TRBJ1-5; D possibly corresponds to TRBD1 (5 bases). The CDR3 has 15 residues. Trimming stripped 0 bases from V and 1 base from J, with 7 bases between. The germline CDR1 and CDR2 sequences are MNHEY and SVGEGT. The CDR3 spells CASSYSRTSNQPQHF. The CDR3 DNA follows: TGTGCCAGCAGTTACTCTAGGACAAGCAATCAGCCCCAGCATTTT.

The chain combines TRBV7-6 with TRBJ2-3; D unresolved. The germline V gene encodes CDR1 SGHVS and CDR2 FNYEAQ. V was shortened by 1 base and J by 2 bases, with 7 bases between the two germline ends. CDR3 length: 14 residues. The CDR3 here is CASSLGANTDTQYF. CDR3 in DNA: TGTGCCAGCAGCTTAGGGGCAAACACAGATACGCAGTATTTT.

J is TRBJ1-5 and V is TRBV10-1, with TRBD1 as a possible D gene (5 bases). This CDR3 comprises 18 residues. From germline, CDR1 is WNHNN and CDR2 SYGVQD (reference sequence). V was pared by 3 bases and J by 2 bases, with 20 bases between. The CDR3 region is CASSEGAAGQGGNQPQHF. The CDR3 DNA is TGCGCCAGCAGTGAAGGAGCAGCGGGGCAAGGGGGCAATCAGCCCCAGCATTTT.

This chain's CDR3 is CSHVRNTEAFF. CDR3 bases: TGCAGCCACGTCCGGAACACTGAAGCTTTCTTT. The chain joins TRBV29-1 to TRBJ1-1; D is unresolved. The V end was cut by 8 bases, the J end by 1 base, with 8 bases between. CDR1 and CDR2 from the germline V gene are SQVTM and ANQGSEA. This CDR3 spans 11 amino acids.

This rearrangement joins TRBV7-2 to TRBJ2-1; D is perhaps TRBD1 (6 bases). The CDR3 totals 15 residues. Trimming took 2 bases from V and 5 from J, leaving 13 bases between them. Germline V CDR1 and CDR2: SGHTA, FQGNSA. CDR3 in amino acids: CASSLRTDHNNEQFF. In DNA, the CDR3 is TGTGCCAGCAGCTTACGGACAGACCATAACAATGAGCAGTTCTTC.

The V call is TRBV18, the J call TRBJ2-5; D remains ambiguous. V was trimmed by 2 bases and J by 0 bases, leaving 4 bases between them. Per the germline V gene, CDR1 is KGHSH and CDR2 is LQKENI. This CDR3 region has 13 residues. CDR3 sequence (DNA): TGTGCCAGCTCACCAGGACACCAAGAGACCCAGTACTTC. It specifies CASSPGHQETQYF.

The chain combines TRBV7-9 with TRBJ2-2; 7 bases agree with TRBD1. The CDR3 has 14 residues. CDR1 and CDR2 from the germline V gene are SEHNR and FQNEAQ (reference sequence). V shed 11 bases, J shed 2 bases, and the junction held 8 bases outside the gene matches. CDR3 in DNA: TGTGCCGCCCAGGACAGGTTAAACACCGGGGAGCTGTTTTTT. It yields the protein CAAQDRLNTGELFF.

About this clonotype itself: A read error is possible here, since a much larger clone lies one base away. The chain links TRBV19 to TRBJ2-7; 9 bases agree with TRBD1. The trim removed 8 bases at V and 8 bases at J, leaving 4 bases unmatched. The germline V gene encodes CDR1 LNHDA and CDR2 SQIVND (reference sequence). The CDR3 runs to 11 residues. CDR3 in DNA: TGTGCCAGTGGGACAGGGAGCAAGCAGTACTTC. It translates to CASGTGSKQYF.